Listed below are T cell receptor beta chains from one sample, sequenced in a study of shared clonotypes between healthy human individuals. The method was immunoSEQ multiplex PCR; TCRdb's version includes in-frame clones alone and lacks a portion of them. Of about 2 million clones listed, about 95% were seen once; the top ten hold about 1.1%. The source material was naive CD8+ T cells sorted from blood. These TCRs come from a man aged 18 to 29 in good health. CDR3s include the opening cysteine and the closing phenylalanine or tryptophan. The D gene is left open where the match is weak. Size is omitted from some rows. Given values are once, few, many or a class for expanded clones.

cdr3_nt: TGTGCCAGCAGTTTTACAGGGGCCGCGGAGACCCAGTACTTC
cdr3_aa: CASSFTGAAETQYF
j_call: TRBJ2-5
d_call: TRBD1
clone_size: once
v_call: TRBV27
cdr3_length: 14

cdr3_nt: TGTGCCAGCAGCCCGGTCCCGGGCACTGAAGCTTTCTTT
cdr3_aa: CASSPVPGTEAFF
j_call: TRBJ1-1
d_call: NA
clone_size: NA
v_call: TRBV6-4
cdr3_length: 13

cdr3_nt: TGTGCCAGCAGCTTACTTGACACCCCCTACGAGCAGTACTTC
cdr3_aa: CASSLLDTPYEQYF
j_call: TRBJ2-7
d_call: NA
clone_size: NA
v_call: TRBV7-9
cdr3_length: 14

cdr3_nt: TGTGCCAGCAGCGCCAGGGCAGGGACGGCGGAACTGTTTTTT
cdr3_aa: CASSARAGTAELFF
j_call: TRBJ1-4
d_call: NA
clone_size: NA
v_call: TRBV11-2
cdr3_length: 14

cdr3_nt: TGTGCCAGCAGCTTAGGCCGCTTATTTGGGACGGTCCCCTTCGGGTACTTC
cdr3_aa: CASSLGRLFGTVPFGYF
j_call: TRBJ2-7
d_call: NA
clone_size: NA
v_call: TRBV13
cdr3_length: 17

cdr3_nt: TGTGCCAGCAGTCTGGGAGGGGAACCCTACGAGCAGTACTTC
cdr3_aa: CASSLGGEPYEQYF
j_call: TRBJ2-7
d_call: TRBD2
clone_size: NA
v_call: TRBV13
cdr3_length: 14

cdr3_nt: TGCGCCAGCAGCCAAGAGGGGACAGGTTGGGGGAGAGAGACCCAGTACTTC
cdr3_aa: CASSQEGTGWGRETQYF
j_call: TRBJ2-5
d_call: TRBD1
clone_size: NA
v_call: TRBV4-1
cdr3_length: 17

cdr3_nt: TGTGCCAGCAGCGGGGGACTAGCCAAAAACATTCAGTACTTC
cdr3_aa: CASSGGLAKNIQYF
j_call: TRBJ2-4
d_call: NA
clone_size: NA
v_call: TRBV5-6
cdr3_length: 14

cdr3_nt: TGTGCCAGCAGCGACGGACTAGCGGGAGGCTCCTACGAGCAGTACTTC
cdr3_aa: CASSDGLAGGSYEQYF
j_call: TRBJ2-7
d_call: TRBD2
clone_size: NA
v_call: TRBV5-4
cdr3_length: 16

cdr3_nt: TGTGCCAGCAGTACCGGGACAGCTAACACCGGGGAGCTGTTTTTT
cdr3_aa: CASSTGTANTGELFF
j_call: TRBJ2-2
d_call: TRBD1
clone_size: once
v_call: TRBV28
cdr3_length: 15

cdr3_nt: TGCGCCAGCAGCCAAGGGACAGGGCCAACCTACGAGCAGTACTTC
cdr3_aa: CASSQGTGPTYEQYF
j_call: TRBJ2-7
d_call: TRBD1
clone_size: NA
v_call: TRBV4-1
cdr3_length: 15

cdr3_nt: TGTGCCAGCAGCCAGGACAGGACAACCTATGGCTACACCTTC
cdr3_aa: CASSQDRTTYGYTF
j_call: TRBJ1-2
d_call: TRBD1
clone_size: NA
v_call: TRBV13
cdr3_length: 14

cdr3_nt: TGTGCCAGCAGTCCCGTCGGGACTTCTTGGAGCAATCAGCCCCAGCATTTT
cdr3_aa: CASSPVGTSWSNQPQHF
j_call: TRBJ1-5
d_call: NA
clone_size: NA
v_call: TRBV27
cdr3_length: 17

cdr3_nt: TGTGCCAGCGAAAAGGGGTATCCCCCCTACGAGCAGTACTTC
cdr3_aa: CASEKGYPPYEQYF
j_call: TRBJ2-7
d_call: NA
clone_size: NA
v_call: TRBV2
cdr3_length: 14

cdr3_nt: TGTGCCAGCAGTCCTCATGGTACGGGGGTAAGGGACACTGAAGCTTTCTTT
cdr3_aa: CASSPHGTGVRDTEAFF
j_call: TRBJ1-1
d_call: NA
clone_size: NA
v_call: TRBV27
cdr3_length: 17

cdr3_nt: TGTGCCAGCAGCAAGGGCGAGGGGGAAGGCACCTACGAGCAGTACTTC
cdr3_aa: CASSKGEGEGTYEQYF
j_call: TRBJ2-7
d_call: NA
clone_size: once
v_call: TRBV21-1
cdr3_length: 16

cdr3_nt: TGTGCCAGCAGTTTGGGGGCTGGAAACACCATATATTTT
cdr3_aa: CASSLGAGNTIYF
j_call: TRBJ1-3
d_call: NA
clone_size: NA
v_call: TRBV6-5
cdr3_length: 13

cdr3_nt: TGTGCCAGCAGCAAAGGACGGTTTTACAATGAGCAGTTCTTC
cdr3_aa: CASSKGRFYNEQFF
j_call: TRBJ2-1
d_call: NA
clone_size: NA
v_call: TRBV21-1
cdr3_length: 14

cdr3_nt: TGTGCCAGCAGTTTCCTCCTTGTTCGACAGGGCTCTCCTCACGAGCAGTACTTC
cdr3_aa: CASSFLLVRQGSPHEQYF
j_call: TRBJ2-7
d_call: TRBD1
clone_size: NA
v_call: TRBV27
cdr3_length: 18

cdr3_nt: TGCGCCAGCAGTGAGGTGGCGGGAGTGTACAATGAGCAGTTCTTC
cdr3_aa: CASSEVAGVYNEQFF
j_call: TRBJ2-1
d_call: TRBD2
clone_size: NA
v_call: TRBV10-1
cdr3_length: 15

cdr3_nt: TGTGCCAGCAGCCCAACCACGGGACAGGGTTTTTATGGCTACACCTTC
cdr3_aa: CASSPTTGQGFYGYTF
j_call: TRBJ1-2
d_call: TRBD1
clone_size: NA
v_call: TRBV7-9
cdr3_length: 16

cdr3_nt: TGCGCCAGCAGCCAAGGAAAAGGGGGCTCCTACGAGCAGTACTTC
cdr3_aa: CASSQGKGGSYEQYF
j_call: TRBJ2-7
d_call: NA
clone_size: once
v_call: TRBV4-1
cdr3_length: 15

cdr3_nt: TGTGCCAGCAGTCCCGGCGGGGTACCCCAAGAGACCCAGTACTTC
cdr3_aa: CASSPGGVPQETQYF
j_call: TRBJ2-5
d_call: NA
clone_size: NA
v_call: TRBV6-6
cdr3_length: 15

cdr3_nt: TGTGCCAGCAGCTTAGAGTTTTCCGGAAACACCATATATTTT
cdr3_aa: CASSLEFSGNTIYF
j_call: TRBJ1-3
d_call: NA
clone_size: few
v_call: TRBV11-2
cdr3_length: 14